This TCR beta chain was obtained from a study of CD8 T cells in Susac syndrome. Study results and caveats: The study recognized that the number of individuals in its TCR sequencing and HLA analysis was relatively small.

Trimming removed 4 bases from V and 5 bases from J, with 14 bases in between. Germline loops: CDR1 KGHDR, CDR2 SFDVKD. The CDR3 consists of 15 residues. About this clonotype: No antigen is known for it.

Matched for age and sex, the controls were healthy donors. After extraction with the RNeasy kit, roughly 0.5 to 1 ug of the RNA was reverse transcribed using random hexamers. A multiplex approach, immunoSEQ multiplex PCR, amplified TCR beta CDR3 across 54 Vbeta and 13 Jbeta. From the immunoSEQ multiplex PCR reads, TCRdb called clonotypes with MiXCR, one entry per CDR3 protein. The sample holds 95,000 to 150,000 distinct CDR3 sequences, 90% to 95% seen once. J is TRBJ2-1 and V is TRBV24-1; D perhaps matches TRBD2 (6 bases). The receptor comes from a human donor in good health. Sequenced input: CD4+ T cells from PBMCs. CDR3 region: CATSDPRSGDNEQFF. The CDR3 nucleotides read TGTGCCACCAGTGACCCCCGTTCGGGGGACAATGAGCAGTTCTTC.